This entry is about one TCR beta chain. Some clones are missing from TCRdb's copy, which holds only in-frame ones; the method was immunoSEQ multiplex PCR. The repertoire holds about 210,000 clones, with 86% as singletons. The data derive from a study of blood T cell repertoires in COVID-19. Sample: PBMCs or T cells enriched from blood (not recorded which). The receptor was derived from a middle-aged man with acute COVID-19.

This CDR3 reads CAISELSTVGGGPQHF. In DNA, the CDR3 is TGTGCCATCAGTGAGTTATCGACAGTCGGGGGTGGACCCCAGCATTTT. The rearrangement joins TRBV10-3 to TRBJ1-5, with D perhaps TRBD1 (5 bases). The V end lost 1 base, the J end lost 10 bases, and 20 bases lay between the germline ends. The CDR3 runs 16 residues. Germline assignment: CDR1 ENHRY and CDR2 SYGVKD.